One sample yielded the 5 T cell receptor beta chains listed below, sequenced in a study of blood T cell repertoires in COVID-19. Only in-frame clones appear in the TCRdb table, and some are missing; sequencing was by immunoSEQ multiplex PCR. The sample shows 92,000 or so clones, more than 70% of them seen only once. Sequencing was carried out using peripheral blood. These receptors all come from a woman over 75 with acute or convalescent COVID-19.

The chain uses TRBV7-9 and TRBJ1-3; no clear D. Germline CDR1 SEHNR, CDR2 FQNEAQ (reference sequence). V lost 6 bases and J 0 bases, leaving 9 bases between the germline ends. This CDR3 contains 14 residues. The DNA for the CDR3 is TGTGCCAGCAGTTACACCTCCTCTGGAAACACCATATATTTT. Encoded protein: CASSYTSSGNTIYF.

The chain has TRBV19 and TRBJ2-1; 12 bases align to TRBD2. The CDR3 has 13 residues. The germline gives CDR1 LNHDA, CDR2 SQIVND (reference sequence). V lost 10 bases to trimming and J lost 5 bases; unmatched junction nucleotides: 3. The CDR3 spells CATSSGGDNEQFF. The DNA of the CDR3 is TGTGCCACCTCTAGCGGGGGGGACAATGAGCAGTTCTTC. Looking up the rest from reference TRBV19 and TRBJ2-1 gives the full variable domain: DGGITQSPKYLFRKEGQNVTLSCEQNLNHDAMYWYRQDPGQGLRLIYYSQIVNDFQKGDIAEGYSVSREKKESFPLTVTSAQKNPTAFYLCATSSGGDNEQFFGPGTRLTVL.

CDR3 DNA sequence: TGTGCCAGCAGTTACGACACAAACACAGATACGCAGTATTTT. It is translated as CASSYDTNTDTQYF. The chain is built from TRBV6-5 and TRBJ2-3; unclear D gene. Germline V gene lookup returns CDR1 MNHEY and CDR2 SVGAGI. The CDR3 is 14 residues long. The V and J ends lost 2 bases and 2 bases respectively, with 8 bases between them.

This sequence joins TRBV6-2 or TRBV6-3 and TRBJ2-7; 7 positions agree with TRBD1. Losses at the gene ends were 2 bases for V and 0 bases for J; bases not matched to a gene: 7. The germline V gene has CDR1 MNHEY and CDR2 SVGEGT. The CDR3 is 16 amino acids. The CDR3 loop is CASSYRKTGPSYEQYF. In DNA, the CDR3 is TGTGCCAGCAGTTACCGCAAGACAGGGCCCTCCTACGAGCAGTACTTC.

The chain carries TRBV7-2 and TRBJ1-4; D gene ambiguous. The V and J ends lost 1 base and 3 bases respectively, with 12 bases between them. Germline CDR1 SGHTA, CDR2 FQGNSA. This CDR3 spans 16 amino acids. The CDR3 sequence is CASSLGGSRANEKLFF. As DNA, the CDR3 is TGTGCCAGCAGCTTAGGCGGGTCGCGGGCTAATGAAAAACTGTTTTTT. Supplemented by reference TRBV7-2 and TRBJ1-4, the full variable domain reads GAGVSQSPSNKVTEKGKDVELRCDPISGHTALYWYRQSLGQGLEFLIYFQGNSAPDKSGLPSDRFSAERTGGSVSTLTIQRTQQEDSAVYLCASSLGGSRANEKLFFGSGTQLSVL.